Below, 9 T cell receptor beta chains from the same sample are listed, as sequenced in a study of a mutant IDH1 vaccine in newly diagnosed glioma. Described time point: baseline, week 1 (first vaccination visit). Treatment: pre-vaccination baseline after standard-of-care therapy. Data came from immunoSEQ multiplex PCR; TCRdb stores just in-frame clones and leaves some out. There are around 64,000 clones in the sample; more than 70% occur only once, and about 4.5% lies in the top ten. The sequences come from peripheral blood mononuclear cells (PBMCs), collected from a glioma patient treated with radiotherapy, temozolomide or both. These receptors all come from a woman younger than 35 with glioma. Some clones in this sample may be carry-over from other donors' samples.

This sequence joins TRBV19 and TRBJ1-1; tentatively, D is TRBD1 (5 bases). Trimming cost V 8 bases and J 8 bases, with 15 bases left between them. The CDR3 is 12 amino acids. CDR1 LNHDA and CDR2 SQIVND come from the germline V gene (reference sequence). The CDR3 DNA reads TGTGCCAGTCTGGGGGGGGAACGAGAAGCTTTCTTT. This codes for CASLGGEREAFF.

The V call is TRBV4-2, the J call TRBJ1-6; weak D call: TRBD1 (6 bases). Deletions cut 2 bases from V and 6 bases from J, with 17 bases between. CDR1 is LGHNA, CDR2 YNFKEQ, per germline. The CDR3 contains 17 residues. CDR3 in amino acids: CASSQKGDRTSNSPLHF. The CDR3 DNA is TGTGCCAGCAGCCAAAAAGGAGACAGGACTTCTAATTCACCCCTCCACTTT.

In nucleotides, the CDR3 is TGCGCCAGCAGTGAGTCTCGGACAGGGGGGAACACTGAAGCTTTCTTT. This encodes CASSESRTGGNTEAFF. This rearrangement joins TRBV10-2 to TRBJ1-1; 10 bases align to TRBD1. The V gene end was trimmed by 0 bases and the J gene end by 1 base; junction bases not matched to a gene: 2. The CDR3 has 16 amino acids. Germline CDR1 WSHSY, CDR2 SAAADI.

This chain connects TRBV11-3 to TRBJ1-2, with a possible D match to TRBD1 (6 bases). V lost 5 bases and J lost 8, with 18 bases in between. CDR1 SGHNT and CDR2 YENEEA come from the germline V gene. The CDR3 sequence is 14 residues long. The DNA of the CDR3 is TGTGCCAGCAGCCATCTGGGGCAGGGGCACGGCTACACCTTC. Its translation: CASSHLGQGHGYTF.

CDR3 DNA: TGTGCCAGCAGCTTGGTGGACAGGGGCCACGAGCAGTACTTC. It codes for CASSLVDRGHEQYF. This chain links TRBV5-6 with TRBJ2-7, with 9 bases matching TRBD1. From germline, CDR1 is SGHDT and CDR2 YYEEEE. V shed 0 bases, J shed 5 bases, and the junction held 3 bases outside the gene matches. This CDR3 spans 14 amino acids. Together with reference TRBV5-6 and TRBJ2-7, the CDR3 gives the full variable domain: DAGVTQSPTHLIKTRGQQVTLRCSPKSGHDTVSWYQQALGQGPQFIFQYYEEEERQRGNFPDRFSGHQFPNYSSELNVNALLLGDSALYLCASSLVDRGHEQYFGPGTRLTVT.

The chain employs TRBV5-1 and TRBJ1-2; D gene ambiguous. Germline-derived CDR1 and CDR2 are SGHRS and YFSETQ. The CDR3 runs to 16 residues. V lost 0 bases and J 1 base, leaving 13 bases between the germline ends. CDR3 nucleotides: TGCGCCAGCAGCTTGGATCCCAGCTTCTTTAACTATGGCTACACCTTC. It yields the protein CASSLDPSFFNYGYTF.

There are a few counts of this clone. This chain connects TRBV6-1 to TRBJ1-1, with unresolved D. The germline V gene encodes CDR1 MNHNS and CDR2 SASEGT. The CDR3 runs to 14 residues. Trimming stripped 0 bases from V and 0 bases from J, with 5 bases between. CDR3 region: CASSEAQMNTEAFF. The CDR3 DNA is TGTGCCAGCAGTGAAGCCCAGATGAACACTGAAGCTTTCTTT.

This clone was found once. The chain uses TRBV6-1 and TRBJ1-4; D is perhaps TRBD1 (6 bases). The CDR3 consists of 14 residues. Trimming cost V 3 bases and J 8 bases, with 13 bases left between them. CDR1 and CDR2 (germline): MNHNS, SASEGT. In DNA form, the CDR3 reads TGTGCCAGCAGTGAGACAGGTCCCCAGGAAAAACTGTTTTTT. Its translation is CASSETGPQEKLFF.

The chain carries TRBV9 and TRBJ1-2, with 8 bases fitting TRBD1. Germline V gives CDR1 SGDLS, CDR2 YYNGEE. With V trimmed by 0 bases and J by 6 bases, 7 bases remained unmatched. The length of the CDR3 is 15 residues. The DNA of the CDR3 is TGTGCCAGCAGCGTAGCCGGGACAGGTGGCCATGGCTACACCTTC. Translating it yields CASSVAGTGGHGYTF. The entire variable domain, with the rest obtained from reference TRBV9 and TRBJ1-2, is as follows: DSGVTQTPKHLITATGQRVTLRCSPRSGDLSVYWYQQSLDQGLQFLIQYYNGEERAKGNILERFSAQQFPDLHSELNLSSLELGDSALYFCASSVAGTGGHGYTFGSGTRLTVV.